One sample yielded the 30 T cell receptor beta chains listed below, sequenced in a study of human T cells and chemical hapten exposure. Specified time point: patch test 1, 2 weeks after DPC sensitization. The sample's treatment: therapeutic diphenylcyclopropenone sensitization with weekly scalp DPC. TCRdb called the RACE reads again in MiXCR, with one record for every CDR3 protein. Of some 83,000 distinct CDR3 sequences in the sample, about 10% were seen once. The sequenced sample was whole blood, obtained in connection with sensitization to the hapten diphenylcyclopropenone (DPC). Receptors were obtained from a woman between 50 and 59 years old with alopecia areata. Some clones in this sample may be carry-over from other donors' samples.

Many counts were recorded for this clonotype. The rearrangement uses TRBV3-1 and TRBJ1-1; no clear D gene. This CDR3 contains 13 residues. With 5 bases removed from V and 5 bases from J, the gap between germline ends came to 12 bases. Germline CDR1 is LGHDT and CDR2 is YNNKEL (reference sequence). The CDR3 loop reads CASSTGGRTEAFF. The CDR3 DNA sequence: TGTGCCAGCAGCACTGGTGGCAGAACTGAAGCTTTCTTT.

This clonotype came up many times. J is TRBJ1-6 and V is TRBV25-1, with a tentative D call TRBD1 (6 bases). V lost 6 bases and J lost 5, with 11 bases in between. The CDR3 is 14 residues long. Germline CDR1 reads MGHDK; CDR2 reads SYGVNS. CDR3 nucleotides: TGTGCCAGCAGGGCGGGACAAAATAATTCACCCCTCCACTTT. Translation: CASRAGQNNSPLHF.

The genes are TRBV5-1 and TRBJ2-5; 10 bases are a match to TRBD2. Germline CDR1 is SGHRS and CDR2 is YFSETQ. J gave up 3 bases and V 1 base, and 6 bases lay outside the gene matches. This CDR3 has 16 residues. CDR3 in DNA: TGCGCCAGCAGCTTGACTAGCGGGACCCCTAAAGAGACCCAGTACTTC. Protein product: CASSLTSGTPKETQYF. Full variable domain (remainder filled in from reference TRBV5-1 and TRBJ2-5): KAGVTQTPRYLIKTRGQQVTLSCSPISGHRSVSWYQQTPGQGLQFLFEYFSETQRNKGNFPGRFSGRQFSNSRSEMNVSTLELGDSALYLCASSLTSGTPKETQYFGPGTRLLVL.

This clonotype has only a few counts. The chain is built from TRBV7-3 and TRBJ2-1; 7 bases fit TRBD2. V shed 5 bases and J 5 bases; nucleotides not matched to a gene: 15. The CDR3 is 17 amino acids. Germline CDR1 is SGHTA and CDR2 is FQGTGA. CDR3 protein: CASSLTGGSPGDNEQFF. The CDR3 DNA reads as TGTGCCAGCAGCCTGACTGGCGGGAGCCCAGGTGACAATGAGCAGTTCTTC.

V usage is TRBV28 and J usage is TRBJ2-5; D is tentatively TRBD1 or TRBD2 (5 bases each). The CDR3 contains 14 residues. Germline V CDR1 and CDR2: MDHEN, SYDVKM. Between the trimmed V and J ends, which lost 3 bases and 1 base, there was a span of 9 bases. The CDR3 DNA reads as TGTGCCAGCAGTTTTACGGGGCCCCAAGAGACCCAGTACTTC. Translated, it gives CASSFTGPQETQYF.

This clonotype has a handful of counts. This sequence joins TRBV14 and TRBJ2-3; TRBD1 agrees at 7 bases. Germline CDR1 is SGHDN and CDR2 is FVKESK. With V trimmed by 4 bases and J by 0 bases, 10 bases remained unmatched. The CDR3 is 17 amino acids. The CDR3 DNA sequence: TGTGCCAGCAGCCGATACCGACAGGGCTCGAGCACAGATACGCAGTATTTT. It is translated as CASSRYRQGSSTDTQYF. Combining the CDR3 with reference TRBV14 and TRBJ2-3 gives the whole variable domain EAGVTQFPSHSVIEKGQTVTLRCDPISGHDNLYWYRRVMGKEIKFLLHFVKESKQDESGMPNNRFLAERTGGTYSTLKVQPAELEDSGVYFCASSRYRQGSSTDTQYFGPGTRLTVL.

The DNA of the CDR3 is TGTGCCAGCAGCTTAGCGCAGGGGGCCATTGGGACTGAAGCTTTCTTT. It translates to CASSLAQGAIGTEAFF. The chain links TRBV7-2 to TRBJ1-1; TRBD1 matches at 8 bases. This CDR3 has 16 amino acids. J lost 5 bases, V lost 0 bases, and 8 bases had no gene match. CDR1 and CDR2 (germline): SGHTA, FQGNSA.

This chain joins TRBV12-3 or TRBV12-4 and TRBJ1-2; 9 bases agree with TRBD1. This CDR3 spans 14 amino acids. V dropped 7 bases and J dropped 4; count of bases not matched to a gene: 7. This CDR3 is CASTRDREGYGYTF. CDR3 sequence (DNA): TGTGCCAGCACACGGGACAGGGAAGGCTATGGCTACACCTTC.

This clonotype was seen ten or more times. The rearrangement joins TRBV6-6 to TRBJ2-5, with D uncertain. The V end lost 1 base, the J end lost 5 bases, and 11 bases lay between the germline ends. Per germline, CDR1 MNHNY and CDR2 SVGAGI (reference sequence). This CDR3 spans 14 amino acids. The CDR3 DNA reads TGTGCCAGCAGTTACTTGTCAGGTCGGGAGACCCAGTACTTC. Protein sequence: CASSYLSGRETQYF.

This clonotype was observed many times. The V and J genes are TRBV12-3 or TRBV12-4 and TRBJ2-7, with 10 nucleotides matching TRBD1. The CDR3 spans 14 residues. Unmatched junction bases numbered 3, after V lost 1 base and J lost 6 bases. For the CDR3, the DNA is TGTGCCAGCAGTTTAGGGACAGGGGGTTTCGAGCAGTACTTC. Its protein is CASSLGTGGFEQYF.

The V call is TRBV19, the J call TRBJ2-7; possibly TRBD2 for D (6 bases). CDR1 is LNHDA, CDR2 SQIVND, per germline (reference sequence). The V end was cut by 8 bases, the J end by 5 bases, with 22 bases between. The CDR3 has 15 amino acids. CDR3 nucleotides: TGTGCCAGTCGAAGCAGCCGGGGGATGGAAGACGAGCAGTACTTC. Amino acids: CASRSSRGMEDEQYF. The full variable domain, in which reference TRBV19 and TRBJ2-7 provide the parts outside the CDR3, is DGGITQSPKYLFRKEGQNVTLSCEQNLNHDAMYWYRQDPGQGLRLIYYSQIVNDFQKGDIAEGYSVSREKKESFPLTVTSAQKNPTAFYLCASRSSRGMEDEQYFGPGTRLTVT.

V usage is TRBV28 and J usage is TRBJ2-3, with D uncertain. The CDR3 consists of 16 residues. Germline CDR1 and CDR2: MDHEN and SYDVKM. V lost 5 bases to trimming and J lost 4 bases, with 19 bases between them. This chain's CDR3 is CASSRMQRIPPDTQYF. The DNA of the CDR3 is TGTGCCAGCAGTCGGATGCAGCGTATTCCCCCAGATACGCAGTATTTT.

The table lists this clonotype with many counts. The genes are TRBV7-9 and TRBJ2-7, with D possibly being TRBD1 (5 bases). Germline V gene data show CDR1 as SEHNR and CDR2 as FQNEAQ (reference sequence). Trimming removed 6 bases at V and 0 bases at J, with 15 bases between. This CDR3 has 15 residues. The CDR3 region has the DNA TGTGCCAGCAGTAACATTAGACAGTACTCCTACGAGCAGTACTTC. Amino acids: CASSNIRQYSYEQYF.

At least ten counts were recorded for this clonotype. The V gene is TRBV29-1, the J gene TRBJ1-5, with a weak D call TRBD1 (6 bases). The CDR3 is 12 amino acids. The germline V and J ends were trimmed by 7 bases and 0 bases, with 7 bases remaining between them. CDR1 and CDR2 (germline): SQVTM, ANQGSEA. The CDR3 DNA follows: TGCAGCGCAGGGGTTAGCAATCAGCCCCAGCATTTT. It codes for CSAGVSNQPQHF.

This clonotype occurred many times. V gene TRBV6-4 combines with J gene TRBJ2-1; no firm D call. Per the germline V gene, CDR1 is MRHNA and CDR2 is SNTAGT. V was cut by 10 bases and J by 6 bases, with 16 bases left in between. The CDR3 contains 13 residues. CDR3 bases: TGTGCCACCTCAGGCGAGTTCGGCAATGAGCAGTTCTTC. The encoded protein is CATSGEFGNEQFF.

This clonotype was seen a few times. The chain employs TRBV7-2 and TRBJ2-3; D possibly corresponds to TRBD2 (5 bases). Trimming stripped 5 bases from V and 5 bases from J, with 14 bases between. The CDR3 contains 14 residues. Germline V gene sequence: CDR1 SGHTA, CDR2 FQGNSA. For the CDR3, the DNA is TGTGCCAGCAGCCTCTTCTCGGGGATAGATACGCAGTATTTT. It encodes CASSLFSGIDTQYF.

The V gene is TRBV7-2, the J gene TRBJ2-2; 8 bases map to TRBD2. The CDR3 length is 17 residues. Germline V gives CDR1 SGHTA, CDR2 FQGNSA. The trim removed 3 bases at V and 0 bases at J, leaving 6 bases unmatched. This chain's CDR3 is CASSFPGGTANTGELFF. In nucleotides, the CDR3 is TGTGCCAGCAGCTTCCCGGGGGGGACGGCGAACACCGGGGAGCTGTTTTTT.

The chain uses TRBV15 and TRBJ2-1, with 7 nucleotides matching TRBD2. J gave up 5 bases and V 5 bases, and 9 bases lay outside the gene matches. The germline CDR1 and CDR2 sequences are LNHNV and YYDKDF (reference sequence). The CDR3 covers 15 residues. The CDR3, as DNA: TGTGCCACCAGCTTCCTAGCGGACCACAACAATGAGCAGTTCTTC. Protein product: CATSFLADHNNEQFF.

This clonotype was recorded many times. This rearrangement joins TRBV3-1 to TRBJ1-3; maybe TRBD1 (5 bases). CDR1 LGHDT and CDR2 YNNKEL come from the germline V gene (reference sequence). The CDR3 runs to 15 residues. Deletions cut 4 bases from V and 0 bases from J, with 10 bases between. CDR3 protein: CASSRDPSSGNTIYF. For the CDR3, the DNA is TGTGCCAGCAGCCGGGACCCAAGCTCTGGAAACACCATATATTTT.

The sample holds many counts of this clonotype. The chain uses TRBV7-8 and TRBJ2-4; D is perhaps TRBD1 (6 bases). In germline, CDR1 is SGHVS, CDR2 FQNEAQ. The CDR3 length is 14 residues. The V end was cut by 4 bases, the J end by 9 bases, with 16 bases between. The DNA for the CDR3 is TGTGCCAGCAGCTCAACAGGGATGGGAACCATTCAGTACTTC. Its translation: CASSSTGMGTIQYF.

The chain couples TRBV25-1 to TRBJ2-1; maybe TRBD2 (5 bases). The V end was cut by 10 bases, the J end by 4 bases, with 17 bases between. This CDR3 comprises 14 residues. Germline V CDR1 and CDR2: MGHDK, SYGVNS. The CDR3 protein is CATQGMWEYNEQFF. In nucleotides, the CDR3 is TGTGCCACTCAAGGGATGTGGGAGTACAATGAGCAGTTCTTC. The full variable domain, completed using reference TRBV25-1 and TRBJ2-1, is EADIYQTPRYLVIGTGKKITLECSQTMGHDKMYWYQQDPGMELHLIHYSYGVNSTEKGDLSSESTVSRIRTEHFPLTLESARPSHTSQYLCATQGMWEYNEQFFGPGTRLTVL.

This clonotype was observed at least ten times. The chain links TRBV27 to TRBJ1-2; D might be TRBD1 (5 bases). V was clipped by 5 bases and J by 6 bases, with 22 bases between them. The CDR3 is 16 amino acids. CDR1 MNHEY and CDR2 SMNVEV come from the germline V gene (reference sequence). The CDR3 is CASSGQQGGSGNGYTF. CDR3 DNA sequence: TGTGCCAGCAGTGGGCAGCAGGGTGGTTCCGGGAATGGCTACACCTTC.

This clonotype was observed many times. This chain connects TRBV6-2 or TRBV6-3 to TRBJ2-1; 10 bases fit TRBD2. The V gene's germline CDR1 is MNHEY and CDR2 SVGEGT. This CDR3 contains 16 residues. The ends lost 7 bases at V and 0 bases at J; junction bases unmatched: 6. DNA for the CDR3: TGTGCCAGCACCCCAAGCGGGGGGGCCTCCTACAATGAGCAGTTCTTC. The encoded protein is CASTPSGGASYNEQFF.

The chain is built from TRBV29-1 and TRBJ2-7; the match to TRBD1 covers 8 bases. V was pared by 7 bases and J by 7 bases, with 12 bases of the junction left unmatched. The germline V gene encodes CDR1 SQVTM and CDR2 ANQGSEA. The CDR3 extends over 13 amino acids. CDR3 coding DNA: TGCAGCGCGGGACAGGCAAATGGCTTGGAGCAGTACTTC. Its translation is CSAGQANGLEQYF.

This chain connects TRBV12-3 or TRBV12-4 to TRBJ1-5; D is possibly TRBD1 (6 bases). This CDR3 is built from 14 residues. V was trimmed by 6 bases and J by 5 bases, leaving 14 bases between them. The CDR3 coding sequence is TGTGCCAGCAGCTTAAGGGGGTTCGATCAGCCCCAGCATTTT. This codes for CASSLRGFDQPQHF.

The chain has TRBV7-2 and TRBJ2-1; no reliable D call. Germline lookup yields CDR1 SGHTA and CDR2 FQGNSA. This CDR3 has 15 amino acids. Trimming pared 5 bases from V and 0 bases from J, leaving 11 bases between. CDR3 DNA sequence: TGTGCCAGCAGCGGAAGACAAAGCTCCTACAATGAGCAGTTCTTC. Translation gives CASSGRQSSYNEQFF.

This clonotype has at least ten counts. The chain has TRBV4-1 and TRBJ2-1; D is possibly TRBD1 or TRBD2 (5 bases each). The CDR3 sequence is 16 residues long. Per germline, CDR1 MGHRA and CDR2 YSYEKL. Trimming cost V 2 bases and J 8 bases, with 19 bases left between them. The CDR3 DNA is TGCGCCAGCAGCCAACAAACCGGGACGAGCTCGGATGAGCAGTTCTTC. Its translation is CASSQQTGTSSDEQFF.

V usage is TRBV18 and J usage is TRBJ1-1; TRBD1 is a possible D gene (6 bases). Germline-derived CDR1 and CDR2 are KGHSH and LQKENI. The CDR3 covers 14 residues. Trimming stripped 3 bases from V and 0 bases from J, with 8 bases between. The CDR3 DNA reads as TGTGCCAGCTCACCGGGACACATGAACACTGAAGCTTTCTTT. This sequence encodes CASSPGHMNTEAFF.

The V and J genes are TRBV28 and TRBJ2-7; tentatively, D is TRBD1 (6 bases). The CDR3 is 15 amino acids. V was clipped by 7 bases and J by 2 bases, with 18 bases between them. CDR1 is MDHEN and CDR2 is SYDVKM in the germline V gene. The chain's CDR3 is CASNLGAGGTYEQYF. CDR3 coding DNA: TGTGCCAGCAACTTGGGGGCAGGTGGAACCTACGAGCAGTACTTC.

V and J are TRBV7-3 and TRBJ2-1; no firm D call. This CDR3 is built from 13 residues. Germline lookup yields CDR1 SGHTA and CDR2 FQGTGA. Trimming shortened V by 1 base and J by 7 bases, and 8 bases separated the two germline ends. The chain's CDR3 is CASSLRGFNEQFF. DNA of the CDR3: TGTGCCAGCAGCTTAAGGGGTTTTAATGAGCAGTTCTTC.